The 29 T cell receptor beta chains below were found in one sample sequenced in a study of T-cell reconstitution after alpha-beta-depleted transplantation in children (dated by TCRdb to about 2016). The library was prepared using PCR. Sequenced using an Illumina HiSeq 2500. TCR libraries were prepared with molecular barcoding, using unique molecular identifiers to normalize TCRbeta repertoire quantification. TCRdb took the public reads, trimmed them with fastp at Q25, ran MiXCR for clone calling and kept in-frame beta chains. Rows are unified per CDR3 protein, each entry keeping the most common DNA and genes. Counted in this sample were 500,000 or so distinct CDR3 sequences; approximately 32% of them appeared once. 2% to 2.5% of the sample is taken by the ten largest. The sequences come from PBMCs from the stem cell graft donor, collected from the stem cell graft. These receptors were taken from a human donor who donated a stem cell graft to a child with aplastic anemia.

The gene calls are TRBV20-1 and TRBJ1-5; D is unclear. The CDR3 extends over 15 amino acids. V was cut by 0 bases and J by 6 bases, with 15 bases left in between. CDR1 DFQATT and CDR2 SNEGSKA come from the germline V gene (reference sequence). CDR3 in amino acids: CSARDNGIASQPQHF. CDR3 in DNA: TGCAGTGCTAGAGACAACGGAATAGCAAGTCAGCCCCAGCATTTT.

This clonotype was seen only a few times. One junction end disagrees with the germline gene, perhaps due to a read error. V and J are TRBV5-1 and TRBJ2-7; 9 nucleotides match TRBD2. CDR3 length equals 12 residues. Germline V lookup: CDR1 SGHRS, CDR2 YFSETQ. The CDR3 is CASSLAGNEQYF. The CDR3 nucleotides are TGTGCCAGCAGTCTAGCGGGAAACGAGCAGTACTTC.

The sample holds a few counts of this clonotype. The chain couples TRBV20-1 to TRBJ2-1; possibly TRBD2 for D (5 bases). The germline V and J ends were trimmed by 7 bases and 9 bases, with 22 bases remaining between them. The CDR3 is 14 amino acids. Germline V gene sequence: CDR1 DFQATT, CDR2 SNEGSKA (reference sequence). The CDR3 reads CSGERWARLSEQFF. For the CDR3, the DNA is TGCAGTGGGGAGAGGTGGGCCCGATTGAGTGAGCAGTTCTTC.

The chain carries TRBV6-1 and TRBJ2-1; D possibly corresponds to TRBD1 (5 bases). Looked up from germline, CDR1 is MNHNS and CDR2 is SASEGT. V was trimmed by 5 bases and J by 4 bases, leaving 18 bases between them. The CDR3 is 16 residues long. CDR3 sequence reads: CASSPTVQNGYNEQFF. CDR3 in DNA: TGTGCCAGCAGTCCGACAGTCCAAAATGGATACAATGAGCAGTTCTTC.

The J gene is TRBJ1-6, the V gene TRBV20-1; tentative D call: TRBD1 (5 bases). The ends were cut back, 4 bases at V and 8 bases at J, with 18 bases in the middle. This CDR3 region has 15 residues. Germline CDR1 DFQATT, CDR2 SNEGSKA (reference sequence). The CDR3 sequence is CSATLLGVMDSPLHF. The CDR3 bases are TGCAGTGCTACATTACTAGGGGTAATGGATTCACCCCTCCACTTT.

The CDR3 here is CASSITGGRNIQYF. The CDR3 DNA sequence: TGTGCCAGCAGCATAACAGGGGGCAGGAACATTCAGTACTTC. The rearrangement links TRBV5-6 to TRBJ2-4; 9 bases fit TRBD1. Germline V lookup: CDR1 SGHDT, CDR2 YYEEEE. This CDR3 contains 14 residues. With 4 bases clipped from V and 7 bases from J, the junction kept 6 bases outside the gene matches.

CDR3 in amino acids: CSVSTAGRGDEQFF. The CDR3 nucleotides are TGCAGCGTTTCCACAGCGGGAAGAGGAGATGAGCAGTTCTTC. V is TRBV29-1 and J is TRBJ2-1, with 7 nucleotides matching TRBD2. Germline CDR1 and CDR2: SQVTM and ANQGSEA. V was pared by 5 bases and J by 8 bases, with 12 bases of the junction left unmatched. CDR3 size: 14 residues.

In this sample, this clonotype turned up a few times. The chain is built from TRBV27 and TRBJ1-4, with 7 bases aligning to TRBD1. Germline V gives CDR1 MNHEY, CDR2 SMNVEV (reference sequence). This CDR3 is 15 amino acids long. V shed 2 bases and J 11 bases; nucleotides not matched to a gene: 11. The CDR3 sequence: CASSLSLVRGAKLFF. The CDR3 DNA sequence: TGTGCCAGCAGTTTAAGTCTCGTCAGGGGGGCTAAACTGTTTTTT.

The J gene is TRBJ1-4, the V gene TRBV7-6; D remains unclear. CDR1 and CDR2 from the germline V gene are SGHVS and FNYEAQ. CDR3 length equals 15 residues. V was cut by 2 bases and J by 8 bases, with 15 bases left in between. The CDR3 loop is CASSLSLRISEKLFF. The CDR3 DNA is TGTGCCAGCAGCTTATCCCTGAGGATTTCGGAAAAACTGTTTTTT. Using reference TRBV7-6 and TRBJ1-4 for the parts outside the CDR3, the full variable domain is GAGVSQSPRYKVTKRGQDVALRCDPISGHVSLYWYRQALGQGPEFLTYFNYEAQQDKSGLPNDRFSAERPEGSISTLTIQRTEQRDSAMYRCASSLSLRISEKLFFGSGTQLSVL.

This clonotype turned up a few times. The CDR3 protein is CASRSRETQYF. For the CDR3, the DNA is TGTGCCAGCAGATCTCGGGAGACCCAGTACTTC. The chain joins TRBV6-2 or TRBV6-3 to TRBJ2-5; D is unresolved. Trimming shortened V by 6 bases and J by 5 bases, and 7 bases separated the two germline ends. The germline CDR1 and CDR2 sequences are MNHEY and SVGEGT. The CDR3 consists of 11 residues.

This clonotype was counted only a few times. The chain has TRBV25-1 and TRBJ2-2; D call uncertain. CDR3 length: 13 residues. The V end was cut by 7 bases, the J end by 5 bases, with 11 bases between. Germline CDR1 MGHDK, CDR2 SYGVNS. CDR3 bases: TGTGCCAGCACTGATACTTATACCGGGGAGCTGTTTTTT. Translating gives CASTDTYTGELFF.

This clonotype was counted only a few times. The CDR3 DNA is TGCAGTGCTAGACTAGCGGGATTTTACAATGAGCAGTTCTTC. Its translation is CSARLAGFYNEQFF. The chain links TRBV20-1 to TRBJ2-1, with 9 bases that match TRBD2. The junction had 3 bases not matched to a gene; V was cut back by 2 bases and J by 4 bases. Germline V gene sequence: CDR1 DFQATT, CDR2 SNEGSKA (reference sequence). There are 14 residues in the CDR3.

This chain joins TRBV7-2 and TRBJ2-7; D unclear. Trimming cost V 2 bases and J 2 bases, with 16 bases left between them. From germline, CDR1 is SGHTA and CDR2 FQGNSA. This CDR3 has 16 amino acids. This chain's CDR3 is CASSLFRLPSTYEQYF. The CDR3 region has the DNA TGTGCCAGCAGCTTATTTCGACTTCCCAGCACCTACGAGCAGTACTTC.

The genes are TRBV7-2 and TRBJ1-5; D is ambiguous. CDR1 and CDR2 (germline): SGHTA, FQGNSA. CDR3 size: 13 residues. V shed 1 base and J shed 9 bases, with 10 bases lying between them. The CDR3 protein is CASSLGVAAPQHF. The DNA of the CDR3 is TGTGCCAGCAGCTTAGGAGTGGCGGCGCCCCAGCATTTT.

The sample holds a few counts of this clonotype. This rearrangement joins TRBV29-1 to TRBJ1-1; the match to TRBD1 covers 7 bases. Germline CDR1 is SQVTM and CDR2 is ANQGSEA. CDR3 length: 13 amino acids. The trim removed 7 bases at V and 3 bases at J, leaving 8 bases unmatched. The CDR3 DNA reads as TGCAGCGCTGGGACAGAAGTCTACACTGAAGCTTTCTTT. It translates to CSAGTEVYTEAFF.

The V and J genes are TRBV6-2 or TRBV6-3 and TRBJ2-3, with D tentatively TRBD1 or TRBD2 (5 bases each). Trimming left V 5 bases short and J 3 bases short, with 15 bases between. The CDR3 sequence is 15 residues long. Germline V gene sequence: CDR1 MNHEY, CDR2 SVGEGT. The CDR3 is CASSTTRGGTDTQYF. CDR3 DNA: TGTGCCAGCAGTACCACCCGGGGCGGTACAGATACGCAGTATTTT.

The rearrangement links TRBV7-8 to TRBJ1-1; 10 nucleotides line up with TRBD1. The CDR3 contains 16 residues. V lost 3 bases to trimming and J lost 7 bases; unmatched junction nucleotides: 11. In germline, CDR1 is SGHVS, CDR2 FQNEAQ. The CDR3 sequence: CASSFSTGGSSIEAFF. CDR3 coding DNA: TGTGCCAGCAGCTTCTCGACAGGGGGCAGTTCAATTGAAGCTTTCTTT.

The rearrangement joins TRBV5-1 to TRBJ2-1; TRBD2 agrees at 12 bases. Germline CDR1 is SGHRS and CDR2 is YFSETQ. This CDR3 is 16 amino acids long. The ends lost 4 bases at V and 10 bases at J; junction bases unmatched: 12. This CDR3 reads CASSPRLAGDLSEQFF. The CDR3 bases are TGCGCCAGCAGCCCGCGACTAGCGGGAGATCTTTCAGAGCAGTTCTTC.

The chain links TRBV5-1 to TRBJ1-2, with TRBD1 identical over 7 bases. Trimming cost V 4 bases and J 2 bases; bases outside gene matches: 5. CDR3 length equals 14 residues. From germline, CDR1 is SGHRS and CDR2 YFSETQ. This chain's CDR3 is CASSVGTENYGYTF. The CDR3 region has the DNA TGCGCCAGCAGCGTCGGGACAGAGAACTATGGCTACACCTTC.

This clonotype was counted a few times. CDR3 sequence: CASKRSPTGVMANEKLFF. The CDR3 region has the DNA TGTGCCAGCAAGCGCTCCCCGACAGGGGTCATGGCTAATGAAAAACTGTTTTTT. The chain carries TRBV5-6 and TRBJ1-4, with 8 bases aligning to TRBD1. Germline assignment: CDR1 SGHDT and CDR2 YYEEEE. The CDR3 sequence is 18 residues long. V dropped 6 bases and J dropped 3; count of bases not matched to a gene: 16.

The V gene is TRBV5-1, the J gene TRBJ1-2, with 8 bases lining up with TRBD1. The CDR3 is 12 residues long. With 5 bases clipped from V and 8 bases from J, the junction kept 5 bases outside the gene matches. Germline V gene data show CDR1 as SGHRS and CDR2 as YFSETQ. In DNA, the CDR3 is TGCGCCAGCAGTTTCGACAGGGGAGGCTACACCTTC. This translates into CASSFDRGGYTF.

This chain joins TRBV5-5 and TRBJ1-4, with TRBD1 matching 9 bases. V was pared by 4 bases and J by 8 bases, with 9 bases of the junction left unmatched. The germline V gene has CDR1 SGHKS and CDR2 YYEKEE (reference sequence). The CDR3 sequence is 15 residues long. CDR3 residues: CASSMPGQGEEKLFF. The CDR3 nucleotides read TGTGCCAGCAGCATGCCGGGACAGGGTGAAGAAAAACTGTTTTTT.

The table lists this clonotype with a few counts. The rearrangement joins TRBV18 to TRBJ1-6; D is unclear. Trimming cost V 3 bases and J 7 bases, with 13 bases left between them. The germline CDR1 and CDR2 sequences are KGHSH and LQKENI. This CDR3 has 15 amino acids. CDR3 coding DNA: TGTGCCAGCTCACCGGGAAGGGCGGACAATTCACCCCTCCACTTT. Amino acid sequence: CASSPGRADNSPLHF.

This chain uses TRBV18 with TRBJ1-2, with a weak D call TRBD1 (5 bases). Germline CDR1 KGHSH, CDR2 LQKENI. This CDR3 is built from 11 residues. V was shortened by 4 bases and J by 8 bases, with 8 bases between the two germline ends. CDR3 protein: CASSQGDGYTF. DNA of the CDR3: TGTGCCAGCTCACAAGGGGACGGCTACACCTTC.

A few counts support this clonotype. The chain is built from TRBV20-1 and TRBJ1-2; 7 bases map to TRBD1. V gave up 6 bases and J gave up 1 base; unmatched junction bases: 8. This CDR3 is 14 amino acids long. Germline CDR1 reads DFQATT; CDR2 reads SNEGSKA (reference sequence). The CDR3 protein is CSARRQGVNYGYTF. For the CDR3, the DNA is TGCAGTGCGAGACGGCAGGGGGTTAACTATGGCTACACCTTC.

This chain links TRBV11-1 with TRBJ2-1; TRBD2 might be the D (5 bases). Germline-derived CDR1 and CDR2 are SGHAT and FQDESV (reference sequence). The CDR3 covers 18 residues. V lost 5 bases, J lost 4 bases, and 24 bases lay in between. The CDR3 loop reads CASSIWAFGEMTYNEQFF. CDR3 coding DNA: TGTGCCAGCAGCATATGGGCCTTCGGGGAAATGACGTACAATGAGCAGTTCTTC.

The chain carries TRBV27 and TRBJ1-6; D remains unclear. This CDR3 region has 17 residues. The V gene's germline CDR1 is MNHEY and CDR2 SMNVEV (reference sequence). The ends were cut back, 5 bases at V and 4 bases at J, with 18 bases in the middle. The CDR3 DNA reads as TGTGCCAGCAGTCCTCCTCGGAGGCGAACGTATAATTCACCCCTCCACTTT. Protein: CASSPPRRRTYNSPLHF.

This chain links TRBV12-5 with TRBJ2-7, with 10 bases matching TRBD2. Germline CDR1 LGHNT, CDR2 FRNRAP. This CDR3 region has 14 residues. V shed 4 bases and J 5 bases; nucleotides not matched to a gene: 5. The CDR3 protein is CASGSTSGKDEQYV. CDR3 DNA: TGTGCTAGTGGTTCAACTAGCGGGAAGGACGAGCAGTACGTC.

The chain joins TRBV7-2 to TRBJ2-1; TRBD2 agrees at 9 bases. Germline values: CDR1 SGHTA, CDR2 FQGNSA. Trimming removed 5 bases from V and 10 bases from J; junction bases left unmatched: 15. The CDR3 covers 16 residues. CDR3 coding DNA: TGTGCCAGCAGCGCGACAGCGGGAGGAAGGGTGCGAGAGCAGTTCTTC. It yields the protein CASSATAGGRVREQFF. The whole variable domain, filled in from reference TRBV7-2 and TRBJ2-1, reads GAGVSQSPSNKVTEKGKDVELRCDPISGHTALYWYRQSLGQGLEFLIYFQGNSAPDKSGLPSDRFSAERTGGSVSTLTIQRTQQEDSAVYLCASSATAGGRVREQFFGPGTRLTVL.